These 24 T cell receptor beta chains originate from one sample sequenced in a study of Ad26.COV2.S vaccination and SARS-CoV-2 variants. Stated treatment: 15 to 20 received Ad26.COV2.S at low or high dose, single or two shots; five or six received placebo; per-sample allocation not given. Material that was analyzed had been drawn on day 63 after the first vaccine or placebo injection. Profiled with immunoSEQ multiplex PCR; TCRdb holds only in-frame clones, not every one. The table has about 400,000 clones, about four fifths seen once; the top ten hold 7.4%. Sequencing used peripheral blood, obtained in a trial of Ad26.COV2.S vaccine versus placebo. The receptor source for this set is a person between 18 and 65 years old who received the Ad26.COV2.S COVID-19 vaccine or a placebo.

The CDR3 DNA is TGTGCCAGCAGCACAGACGGTGAAGAGACCCAGTACTTC. Amino acid sequence: CASSTDGEETQYF. The genes are TRBV21-1 and TRBJ2-5. TRBV21-1 is marked as a pseudogene. This CDR3 contains 13 residues.

The chain joins TRBV27 to TRBJ1-1; D uncertain. Trimming left V 2 bases short and J 5 bases short, with 12 bases between. The CDR3 consists of 14 residues. The V gene's germline CDR1 is MNHEY and CDR2 SMNVEV (reference sequence). The CDR3: CASSLQVGATEAFF. The CDR3 DNA reads TGTGCCAGCAGTTTACAAGTCGGAGCGACTGAAGCTTTCTTT.

CDR3 nucleotide sequence: TGCGCCAGCAGCTTGGGAACCGAGACCCAGTACTTC. This gives the protein CASSLGTETQYF. The rearrangement links TRBV5-1 to TRBJ2-5; D gene ambiguous. V was clipped by 0 bases and J by 5 bases, with 5 bases between them. Germline CDR1 is SGHRS and CDR2 is YFSETQ. This CDR3 comprises 12 residues.

This chain links TRBV7-9 with TRBJ1-2, with D perhaps matching TRBD1 (5 bases). Germline values: CDR1 SEHNR, CDR2 FQNEAQ (reference sequence). The CDR3 loop spans 13 amino acids. V dropped 4 bases and J dropped 3 bases, with 9 bases sitting between them. CDR3 nucleotides: TGTGCCAGCAGCTCCTGGGGGGACTATGGCTACACCTTC. Translation: CASSSWGDYGYTF.

V is TRBV5-4 and J is TRBJ2-7; 8 nucleotides match TRBD2. Germline CDR1 is SGHNT and CDR2 is YYREEE (reference sequence). CDR3 length: 18 residues. V trimming: 0 bases; J trimming: 2 bases; junction bases outside the gene matches: 13. CDR3 residues: CASSLAPRASGLTYEQYF. The CDR3 coding sequence is TGTGCCAGCAGCTTGGCCCCTAGGGCTAGCGGGCTAACCTACGAGCAGTACTTC.

The J gene is TRBJ2-1, the V gene TRBV5-1; D uncertain. The CDR3 loop spans 16 amino acids. The germline CDR1 and CDR2 sequences are SGHRS and YFSETQ. Between the trimmed V and J ends, which lost 0 bases and 2 bases, there was a span of 12 bases. The CDR3 region is CASSLESPRTYNEQFF. CDR3 in DNA: TGCGCCAGCAGCTTGGAATCGCCCCGAACCTACAATGAGCAGTTCTTC.

The chain combines TRBV12-3 or TRBV12-4 with TRBJ2-5; tentative D call: TRBD2 (6 bases). The length of the CDR3 is 13 residues. V shed 3 bases and J shed 5 bases, with 10 bases lying between them. The CDR3 protein is CASSLEGSETQYF. In DNA form, the CDR3 reads TGTGCCAGCAGTTTGGAGGGTTCGGAGACCCAGTACTTC.

V usage is TRBV5-1 and J usage is TRBJ2-1; TRBD1 agrees at 10 bases. Trimming at V came to 0 bases and at J to 4 bases, leaving 10 bases not matched to a gene. CDR3 length equals 18 residues. Germline assignment: CDR1 SGHRS and CDR2 YFSETQ. The DNA for the CDR3 is TGCGCCAGCAGCTTGGATGGTAGGACAGGGGGATGGTACAATGAGCAGTTCTTC. Protein: CASSLDGRTGGWYNEQFF.

The chain couples TRBV2 to TRBJ2-1; 15 bases map to TRBD2. The CDR3 runs to 16 residues. J gave up 7 bases and V 7 bases, and 8 bases lay outside the gene matches. Germline V lookup: CDR1 SNHLY, CDR2 FYNNEI. This chain's CDR3 is CASKRTSGGARNEQFF. As DNA, the CDR3 is TGTGCCAGCAAAAGGACTAGCGGGGGGGCGAGGAATGAGCAGTTCTTC.

This chain connects TRBV2 to TRBJ2-7; either TRBD1 or TRBD2 may supply D (6 bases each). V gave up 7 bases and J gave up 3 bases, with 19 bases separating them. CDR3 length: 15 residues. Germline CDR1 SNHLY, CDR2 FYNNEI. CDR3 nucleotides: TGTGCCAGCAAGGGGAACAGGGAGGCCTTCTACGAGCAGTACTTC. This encodes CASKGNREAFYEQYF. The entire variable domain, with the rest obtained from reference TRBV2 and TRBJ2-7, is as follows: EPEVTQTPSHQVTQMGQEVILRCVPISNHLYFYWYRQILGQKVEFLVSFYNNEISEKSEIFDDQFSVERPDGSNFTLKIRSTKLEDSAMYFCASKGNREAFYEQYFGPGTRLTVT.

The J gene is TRBJ2-1, the V gene TRBV6-6; 8 bases are a match to TRBD2. CDR3 length equals 13 residues. The junction had 4 bases not matched to a gene; V was cut back by 0 bases and J by 12 bases. The germline V gene has CDR1 MNHNY and CDR2 SVGAGI (reference sequence). The CDR3 reads CASSYSRGTRQFF. CDR3 nucleotide sequence: TGTGCCAGCAGTTACTCGAGGGGGACTAGGCAGTTCTTC.

Only one count was recorded for this clone. The chain couples TRBV24-1 to TRBJ1-1, with D unclear. Germline V gene data show CDR1 as KGHDR and CDR2 as SFDVKD. V lost 3 bases and J lost 7, with 5 bases in between. This CDR3 is 11 amino acids long. CDR3 nucleotide sequence: TGTGCCACCAGTGATAGGCGTGAAGCTTTCTTT. Amino acids: CATSDRREAFF.

The sample holds many counts of this clone. The gene calls are TRBV21-1 and TRBJ1-1; the D segment call TRBD1 is taken from the table without a DNA check. TRBV21-1 is described as a pseudogene. The length of the CDR3 is 10 residues. In DNA, the CDR3 is TGTGCCACCGTGGACAGCGAAGCTTTCTTT. This translates into CATVDSEAFF.

This clone was detected only once. This rearrangement joins TRBV7-2 to TRBJ2-5, with D maybe TRBD2 (6 bases). CDR1 SGHTA and CDR2 FQGNSA come from the germline V gene. Trimming took 1 base from V and 2 from J, leaving 11 bases between them. This CDR3 is 15 amino acids long. This CDR3 is CASSLGGAGQETQYF. In DNA form, the CDR3 reads TGTGCCAGCAGCTTAGGGGGTGCGGGACAAGAGACCCAGTACTTC.

This clone appeared many times. This chain links TRBV5-4 with TRBJ2-7, with 16 bases identical to TRBD2. After removal of 4 bases from V and 7 bases from J, the junction contained 8 bases not matched to a gene. Germline CDR1 reads SGHNT; CDR2 reads YYREEE (reference sequence). The CDR3 has 16 amino acids. CDR3 amino acids: CASSRGLAGGPGEQYF. The CDR3 DNA reads as TGTGCCAGCAGCCGGGGACTAGCGGGAGGGCCGGGGGAGCAGTACTTC.

The chain couples TRBV7-6 to TRBJ1-3; no clear D gene. The germline V gene encodes CDR1 SGHVS and CDR2 FNYEAQ. The CDR3 has 16 residues. V lost 2 bases and J 1 base, leaving 12 bases between the germline ends. The CDR3 DNA follows: TGTGCCAGCAGCTTACCTCCGCCTGCTTCTGGAAACACCATATATTTT. It encodes CASSLPPPASGNTIYF.

The chain couples TRBV18 to TRBJ2-5; D is perhaps TRBD1 or TRBD2 (6 bases each). Trimming pared 4 bases from V and 4 bases from J, leaving 10 bases between. This CDR3 has 13 residues. Looked up from germline, CDR1 is KGHSH and CDR2 is LQKENI. The CDR3 sequence: CASSRKGGETQYF. CDR3 nucleotides: TGTGCCAGCTCACGTAAGGGGGGAGAGACCCAGTACTTC.

This chain joins TRBV30 and TRBJ1-5, with a weak D call TRBD1 (5 bases). Germline V gives CDR1 GTSNPN, CDR2 SVGIG (reference sequence). CDR3 length: 14 residues. V was shortened by 0 bases and J by 15 bases, with 21 bases between the two germline ends. The CDR3 loop is CAWSVGPRDAPRHF. The CDR3 coding sequence is TGTGCCTGGAGTGTCGGACCTCGGGACGCCCCAAGGCATTTT.

The chain carries TRBV7-9 and TRBJ1-6; D gene uncertain. Trimming took 8 bases from V and 0 from J, leaving 11 bases between them. Germline CDR1 and CDR2: SEHNR and FQNEAQ (reference sequence). The CDR3 runs 15 residues. Here the CDR3 DNA reads TGTGCCAGCTCCCGCGGGAGCTCCTATAATTCACCCCTCCACTTT. As protein: CASSRGSSYNSPLHF.

The table lists this clone with a few counts. The rearrangement joins TRBV15 to TRBJ2-7; D remains unclear. CDR3 size: 14 residues. Germline V lookup: CDR1 LNHNV, CDR2 YYDKDF (reference sequence). The ends were cut back, 0 bases at V and 6 bases at J, with 12 bases in the middle. The CDR3 here is CATSRELTSREQYF. The CDR3 DNA reads TGTGCCACCAGCAGAGAATTGACTTCACGCGAGCAGTACTTC.

The chain recombines TRBV6-2 or TRBV6-3 with TRBJ1-2; D might be TRBD1 (5 bases). Germline-derived CDR1 and CDR2 are MNHEY and SVGEGT. The CDR3 has 15 amino acids. V was cut by 5 bases and J by 8 bases, with 21 bases left in between. CDR3 in amino acids: CASSPLTAYGEGYTF. The CDR3 bases are TGTGCCAGCAGTCCCCTGACAGCGTATGGAGAAGGCTACACCTTC.

This sequence joins TRBV6-6 and TRBJ2-5; 8 bases line up with TRBD1. CDR3 size: 12 residues. CDR1 is MNHNY and CDR2 is SVGAGI in the germline V gene (reference sequence). V shed 10 bases, J shed 3 bases, and the junction held 4 bases outside the gene matches. The CDR3 is CATKTGEETQYF. The CDR3 nucleotides are TGTGCCACAAAGACAGGGGAAGAGACCCAGTACTTC.

The chain carries TRBV3-1 (or the pseudogene TRBV3-2) and TRBJ1-1, with no clear D. Germline V gene lookup returns CDR1 LGHDT and CDR2 YNNKEL (reference sequence). Trimming pared 4 bases from V and 1 base from J, leaving 13 bases between. This CDR3 spans 15 amino acids. The chain's CDR3 is CASSPGSSGNTEAFF. The CDR3 nucleotides are TGTGCCAGCAGCCCTGGATCATCGGGGAACACTGAAGCTTTCTTT.

This clone was observed once. V and J are TRBV5-1 and TRBJ2-6; possibly TRBD1 or TRBD2 for D (5 bases each). The germline V gene has CDR1 SGHRS and CDR2 YFSETQ. The CDR3 covers 14 residues. Trimming took 7 bases from V and 2 from J, leaving 10 bases between them. CDR3 amino acids: CASGDAPGANVLTF. The CDR3 DNA reads as TGCGCCAGCGGGGACGCCCCTGGGGCCAACGTCCTGACTTTC.